These 22 T cell receptor beta chains share one sample of origin, sequenced in a study of regulatory T cells. Study results and caveats: In CD3G-deficient patients, conventional CD4+ T cells were enriched for hydrophobic CDR3 residues at positions 6 and 7.

These receptors have no identified antigens. Primers: 52 TRBV forward and 13 TRBJ reverse. Produced via immunoSEQ multiplex PCR; TCRdb's table is partial and in-frame only. This table holds tens of thousands of clones, around nine tenths found once. The sequenced sample was conventional CD4+ T cells sorted from blood. The receptors were gathered from a person aged 18 to 35 with CD3G deficiency.

The chain uses TRBV7-9 and TRBJ2-3; the match to TRBD2 covers 7 bases. Germline V gene sequence: CDR1 SEHNR, CDR2 FQNEAQ (reference sequence). Germline trimming cut 1 base from V and 2 bases from J; bases unmatched to any gene: 9. This CDR3 is built from 17 residues. Written as DNA, the CDR3 is TGTGCCAGCAGCTTAGTTGGGCTAGCGGACCTCACAGATACGCAGTATTTT. Translating gives CASSLVGLADLTDTQYF.

V and J are TRBV7-9 and TRBJ2-5; D not certain. Deletions cut 6 bases from V and 5 bases from J, with 19 bases between. CDR1 and CDR2 from the germline V gene are SEHNR and FQNEAQ (reference sequence). The CDR3 consists of 15 residues. The CDR3 nucleotides are TGTGCCAGCAGTCGATCCTCGAGAGCTCTGGAGACCCAGTACTTC. Protein sequence: CASSRSSRALETQYF.

This clone was seen a few times. This sequence joins TRBV19 and TRBJ2-5; D is perhaps TRBD1 (6 bases). The V and J ends lost 3 bases and 4 bases respectively, with 6 bases between them. The CDR3 sequence is 12 residues long. Germline V CDR1 and CDR2: LNHDA, SQIVND (reference sequence). CDR3 protein: CASSMTGETQYF. The CDR3 DNA reads as TGTGCCAGTAGTATGACAGGAGAGACCCAGTACTTC.

V and J are TRBV28 and TRBJ1-1; no definite D call. The CDR3 runs 11 residues. V dropped 3 bases and J dropped 6 bases, with 5 bases sitting between them. CDR1 and CDR2 (germline): MDHEN, SYDVKM. The CDR3 DNA reads as TGTGCCAGCAGTTTCAGGTCTGAAGCTTTCTTT. Translated: CASSFRSEAFF.

V is TRBV10-3 and J is TRBJ2-1; 10 nucleotides agree with TRBD2. The germline V gene has CDR1 ENHRY and CDR2 SYGVKD. With 3 bases clipped from V and 9 bases from J, the junction kept 8 bases outside the gene matches. The CDR3 covers 15 residues. CDR3 sequence (DNA): TGTGCCATCAGTGATAGACTAGCGGGCCAGGTTGAGCAGTTCTTC. It specifies CAISDRLAGQVEQFF.

This rearrangement joins TRBV7-8 to TRBJ1-1; D gene ambiguous. This CDR3 region has 13 residues. Trimming shortened V by 4 bases and J by 8 bases, and 14 bases separated the two germline ends. Per the germline V gene, CDR1 is SGHVS and CDR2 is FQNEAQ. The CDR3 sequence: CASSSGPRGEAFF. In DNA form, the CDR3 reads TGTGCCAGCAGCTCCGGGCCCCGAGGGGAAGCTTTCTTT.

The V and J genes are TRBV28 and TRBJ2-1, with D possibly matching TRBD1 (5 bases). In germline, CDR1 is MDHEN, CDR2 SYDVKM. The CDR3 contains 17 residues. The V end was cut by 2 bases, the J end by 8 bases, with 22 bases between. The CDR3 loop reads CASSLRGRTNRNHEQFF. The CDR3, as DNA: TGTGCCAGCAGTTTAAGGGGAAGAACTAACCGAAATCATGAGCAGTTCTTC. Full variable domain (remainder filled in from reference TRBV28 and TRBJ2-1): DVKVTQSSRYLVKRTGEKVFLECVQDMDHENMFWYRQDPGLGLRLIYFSYDVKMKEKGDIPEGYSVSREKKERFSLILESASTNQTSMYLCASSLRGRTNRNHEQFFGPGTRLTVL.

This clone was observed a single time. The V gene is TRBV5-1, the J gene TRBJ2-3, with D tentatively TRBD1 or TRBD2 (5 bases each). Germline lookup yields CDR1 SGHRS and CDR2 YFSETQ. The CDR3 covers 16 residues. The V and J ends lost 7 bases and 0 bases respectively, with 18 bases between them. The chain's CDR3 is CASGTGALTSTDTQYF. DNA of the CDR3: TGCGCCAGCGGCACCGGGGCCCTAACGAGCACAGATACGCAGTATTTT.

The chain links TRBV6-1 to TRBJ1-4; D uncertain. Trimming shortened V by 2 bases and J by 12 bases, and 16 bases separated the two germline ends. In germline, CDR1 is MNHNS, CDR2 SASEGT. The CDR3 loop spans 14 amino acids. Here the CDR3 DNA reads TGTGCCAGCAGTGAAACTGGGCGGGGTAGGGAACTGTTTTTT. Its translation is CASSETGRGRELFF.

The chain is built from TRBV6-1 and TRBJ1-1; D is undetermined. Between the trimmed V and J ends, which lost 8 bases and 4 bases, there was a span of 8 bases. The CDR3 has 11 amino acids. Germline V gene sequence: CDR1 MNHNS, CDR2 SASEGT. CDR3 protein: CASSRGTEAFF. For the CDR3, the DNA is TGTGCCAGCTCCCGCGGCACTGAAGCTTTCTTT.

The chain couples TRBV18 to TRBJ2-5, with TRBD2 matching 11 bases. The CDR3 covers 16 residues. Germline V lookup: CDR1 KGHSH, CDR2 LQKENI. V trimming: 1 base; J trimming: 3 bases; junction bases outside the gene matches: 4. For the CDR3, the DNA is TGTGCCAGCTCACCACAGGGGACTAGCGGTAAAGAGACCCAGTACTTC. Its translation is CASSPQGTSGKETQYF.

The chain joins TRBV5-1 to TRBJ2-3, with TRBD2 as a possible D gene (6 bases). The length of the CDR3 is 14 residues. In germline, CDR1 is SGHRS, CDR2 YFSETQ. V lost 6 bases to trimming and J lost 8 bases, with 19 bases between them. The CDR3 nucleotides are TGCGCCAGCAAAGGAGACGGGGGTCCGGGTACGCAGTATTTT. It is translated as CASKGDGGPGTQYF.

The CDR3 region is CASSPGTSGMRYIQYF. The CDR3 nucleotides read TGTGCCAGCAGTCCCGGGACTAGCGGGATGAGATACATTCAGTACTTC. The chain is built from TRBV28 and TRBJ2-4; 13 nucleotides match TRBD2. Unmatched junction bases numbered 9, after V lost 5 bases and J lost 8 bases. The germline gives CDR1 MDHEN, CDR2 SYDVKM. There are 16 residues in the CDR3.

J is TRBJ2-7 and V is TRBV7-2; D not certain. This CDR3 spans 13 amino acids. The germline V gene has CDR1 SGHTA and CDR2 FQGNSA. The V and J ends lost 0 bases and 0 bases respectively, with 3 bases between them. CDR3 in amino acids: CASSLANSYEQYF. For the CDR3, the DNA is TGTGCCAGCAGCTTAGCGAACTCCTACGAGCAGTACTTC.

The table lists this clone with a count of one. V and J are TRBV28 and TRBJ2-7; 8 bases line up with TRBD2. Germline assignment: CDR1 MDHEN and CDR2 SYDVKM. The CDR3 is 17 amino acids. V lost 4 bases, J lost 3 bases, and 14 bases stayed unmatched. The CDR3 DNA reads TGTGCCAGCAGTTCGGCGGCACTAGCGGCCCAGAACTACGAGCAGTACTTC. Amino acid sequence: CASSSAALAAQNYEQYF.

This clone has a single count. This sequence joins TRBV6-1 and TRBJ2-7, with 8 bases aligning to TRBD1. V dropped 5 bases and J dropped 4; count of bases not matched to a gene: 7. Germline CDR1 and CDR2: MNHNS and SASEGT. There are 14 residues in the CDR3. The CDR3 region has the DNA TGTGCCAGCAGTTCACAGGGGGAAAGGTACGAGCAGTACTTC. Protein: CASSSQGERYEQYF.

The chain links TRBV5-1 to TRBJ1-2; 9 positions match TRBD1. This CDR3 is built from 13 residues. Per germline, CDR1 SGHRS and CDR2 YFSETQ. V gave up 4 bases and J gave up 6 bases; unmatched junction bases: 4. In DNA, the CDR3 is TGCGCCAGCAGCCTGGGACAGGGCCATGGCTACACCTTC. It encodes CASSLGQGHGYTF. Together with reference TRBV5-1 and TRBJ1-2, the CDR3 gives the full variable domain: KAGVTQTPRYLIKTRGQQVTLSCSPISGHRSVSWYQQTPGQGLQFLFEYFSETQRNKGNFPGRFSGRQFSNSRSEMNVSTLELGDSALYLCASSLGQGHGYTFGSGTRLTVV.

V and J are TRBV11-2 and TRBJ1-1; D is ambiguous. Germline CDR1 reads SGHAT; CDR2 reads FQNNGV. Trimming removed 5 bases from V and 5 bases from J, with 12 bases in between. The length of the CDR3 is 13 residues. This chain's CDR3 is CASSLLLGTEAFF. The CDR3 bases are TGTGCCAGCAGCCTCCTATTAGGTACTGAAGCTTTCTTT.

The sample holds one count of this clone. The rearrangement uses TRBV28 and TRBJ1-5; D is possibly TRBD1 (5 bases). CDR3 size: 16 residues. Per germline, CDR1 MDHEN and CDR2 SYDVKM. Trimming left V 6 bases short and J 1 base short, with 16 bases between. In DNA form, the CDR3 reads TGTGCCAGCAGCCAAGGTGGGGCAGGGAGCAATCAGCCCCAGCATTTT. Its translation is CASSQGGAGSNQPQHF.

The V and J genes are TRBV6-1 and TRBJ2-6, with D perhaps matching TRBD2 (5 bases). The CDR3 is 15 residues long. V lost 11 bases, J lost 4 bases, and 18 bases lay in between. Germline V CDR1 and CDR2: MNHNS, SASEGT. The CDR3 coding sequence is TGTGCCGCGAGTGAACCGGGATCCGGGGCCAACGTCCTGACTTTC. Its protein product is CAASEPGSGANVLTF.

V and J are TRBV28 and TRBJ1-2; no definite D call. The CDR3 runs 13 residues. Per the germline V gene, CDR1 is MDHEN and CDR2 is SYDVKM. V was clipped by 7 bases and J by 1 base, with 10 bases between them. CDR3 DNA sequence: TGTGCCAGCACGCGACGGTTTAACTATGGCTACACCTTC. Its protein is CASTRRFNYGYTF.

The rearrangement uses TRBV28 and TRBJ1-2; D perhaps matches TRBD1 (6 bases). V was cut by 9 bases and J by 8 bases, with 22 bases left in between. The CDR3 spans 14 residues. Per germline, CDR1 MDHEN and CDR2 SYDVKM. The chain's CDR3 is CASSRDTRGKGYTF. In DNA form, the CDR3 reads TGTGCCAGTAGTCGGGACACCCGAGGAAAAGGCTACACCTTC.